This T cell receptor (beta chain) stems from a study of cytomegalovirus exposure and HLA in healthy donors (dated by TCRdb to 2015 to 2018). In the study overall: An earlier analysis of some 600 of the donors reported 250 to 350 Gb of sequence data and 100 million to 120 million unique TCR beta sequences obtained from around 180 million T cells. Five DR-DQ haplotypes were treated as single units for association and clustering because of strong linkage in the cohort. Typing coverage varied by locus: roughly 620-640 donors for A, B, C, DRB1 and DQB1; roughly 510 for DQA1; about 600 for DPA1; approximately 490 for DPB1. Roughly 300 gigabases of sequencing data and tens of millions of unique TCR sequences were included in an early release covering several hundred HLA-typed donors. A separate validation cohort of approximately 130 different subjects was used in addition to the roughly 720-subject first cohort. Every discovery cohort repertoire had been produced on one sequencing platform. To predict cytomegalovirus infection status, the study brought together high-throughput TCR immunosequencing, statistical association of individual TCRs with disease status, and machine learning. Donor age, sex, ethnicity and CMV serostatus were compiled alongside the repertoire data. Genome-wide SNP genotypes for about 60% of the roughly 670 donors were used in a later genetic analysis, which treated that subset as a discovery cohort. HLA typing included class I and class II loci at four-digit resolution. The study aimed to test whether signatures of past pathogen exposure could be identified by cataloging public T cell receptors. The genetic ancestry cluster associated with self-reported Caucasian donors included about 81% of the approximately 410 genotyped donors. In an earlier analysis of 587 of the donors, high-throughput TCR beta sequencing was used to judge whether each TCR beta V gene segment behaved as functional or pseudogenic. The later analysis used no new phenotypic data to find candidate immune exposures, relying instead on TCR beta sequences and their occurrence across donors. To study patterns of TCR occurrence, a later analysis re-analyzed previously published TCR beta repertoires from 600 to 750 donors and added high-resolution HLA genotyping. The T cell repertoires of some 700 subjects were profiled by immunosequencing and related to cytomegalovirus serostatus. Among 398 genotyped donors of the cohort, an average of 235,054 unique TCR beta nucleotide sequences were sequenced per donor, around a sixth of them non-productive.

Libraries were constructed by the immunoSEQ multiplex PCR assay. For the multiplex PCR, a mixture combining 60 forward primers for TCR Vbeta segments and 13 reverse primers for TCR Jbeta segments was used. The CDR3 region of rearranged TCR beta genes was amplified from genomic DNA by a multiplex PCR assay. On the Illumina HiSeq System, the amplified TCR beta libraries were sequenced as 87-base-pair reads. In the paper's pipeline: A later analysis tallied around 82 million unique TCR beta chains across the 666 repertoires, and some 10 million of those chains were shared by two or more donors. Raw reads were error-corrected and collapsed into unique sequences by a nearest-neighbor algorithm in which closely related sequences were merged to remove PCR and sequencing errors. CDR3 sequences were aligned to IMGT reference sequences to assign V, D and J gene segments. Each retained sequence needed at least a six-nucleotide match to both a V gene segment and a J gene segment. A rearrangement counted as productive if the CDR3 had no stop codons and remained in frame with V and J, and every other rearrangement counted as non-productive. CDR3 was defined according to IMGT convention as the region running from the second conserved V-encoded cysteine to the conserved J-encoded phenylalanine. In an earlier analysis of roughly 610 of the donors, sequences lacking an unambiguous match to a single V gene segment were excluded. An earlier analysis of several hundred of the donors classified V segments as functional when productive rearrangements were above 56.7% and as segregating when the standard deviation between donors was above 5%. A statistical classification framework was built for diagnosing cytomegalovirus status from the catalog of TCR beta chain sequences. V and J gene assignment, in a later analysis, came from comparing TCR nucleotide sequences with IMGT/GENE-DB human TR gene sequences. Using the TCRdist pipeline, a later analysis assigned CDR3 sequences along with most-parsimonious VDJ recombination scenarios. In a later analysis, every TCR beta chain was defined by the combination of its CDR3 amino acid sequence and its V-gene family, and reads without a unique V-gene family were dropped. A later analysis removed several hundred highly shared, low-generation-probability nucleotide sequences to deal with suspected cross-contamination and a sequencing artifact. A later analysis calculated a clonal expansion index for each public chain from normalized within-repertoire ranks of inferred template counts. In a later analysis, generation probabilities were computed using a VDJ recombination model fitted to out-of-frame rearrangements, and the results were checked against IGoR. In a later analysis, TCR-TCR, TCR-HLA and TCR-CMV co-occurrence was scored with hypergeometric tests, and a repertoire-size bias correction was applied to TCR pairs. In a later analysis, false discovery rates were estimated by permuting HLA or CMV assignments 20 times. In a later analysis, co-occurring TCRs were grouped using DBSCAN, and TCRdist sequence similarity was added for clustering within HLA-allele-positive subsets. Repertoires with fewer than 30,000 or more than 120,000 public chains, plus five repertoires with anomalous nucleotide sharing, were excluded from co-occurrence clustering. TCRdb re-hosts the immuneACCESS table, in-frame sequences only. Its copies lack some clones; in the studies checked, an unresolved V gene accounts for under half of them, and the cause for the rest is not known. The DNA was the basis for D and trimming; V, J and clone size are from that table. Within this sample are under 200,000 clones, with roughly 73% of them counted one time only. About 4.9% of the sample is in the top ten clones.

From the germline V gene, CDR1 is MRHNA and CDR2 is SNTAGT. The CDR3 runs 14 amino acids, cysteine and phenylalanine included. The DNA shown is the 42-base CDR3, in frame from base 1. Trimming removed 6 bases from V and 1 base from J, leaving 9 bases between the germline ends. The paper's findings and limits, for the study overall: In a later analysis, 15,000 to 20,000 TCR beta sequences were associated with specific HLA alleles at a false discovery rate of 0.05. It was suggested by the authors that the approach could potentially be generalized to other disease states and immunological phenotypes. Compared with equally common non-associated chains, HLA-associated TCR beta chains in a later analysis were more clonally expanded and had lower generation probabilities. A cluster of highly shared sequence variants was judged likely to be a technical artifact of the sequencing pipeline. CMV serostatus was the only immune exposure information available for the cohort. Some IMGT-functional V segments, including TRBV6-2 and TRBV6-3, could not be told apart with the 87-base-pair reads, so those segments were excluded. This cohort had only TCR beta chains sequenced, and the lack of alpha or paired-chain data limited which features could be detected. Assigning TCR associations to individual alleles was difficult when HLA alleles, especially DR and DQ, strongly co-occurred. According to a later genetic analysis, donors in an Asian-associated ancestry cluster had fewer N-insertions in productive TCRs than the roughly 700-donor mean. Several of the top co-occurrence clusters appeared to be linked to parvovirus B19, influenza, CMV and Epstein-Barr virus, according to a later analysis. Because HLA typing was missing for some donors at each locus, association tests included only the typed subset. In a later analysis, most CMV-associated TCR beta chains were found to appear HLA-restricted, with HLA associations seemingly driven largely by CMV exposure. In a later analysis, the rate of TCR association differed among HLA loci, with DRB1 alleles having the most associated TCRs and HLA-C alleles having the fewest. Roughly uniform sequencing depth across donors was assumed in presence/absence analyses, although this assumption may not hold. In a later genetic analysis, a missense DCLRE1C variant was associated with V-gene and J-gene trimming of TCR beta chains, and the association was replicated in an independent cohort. The study gave a list of about 150 TCR beta chains associated with cytomegalovirus. A few of the identified cytomegalovirus-associated TCR beta chains were confirmed in vitro to be specific for cytomegalovirus antigens. Most TCR sequences were seen in very few donors, while some public TCRs were found in many individuals. In an earlier analysis of under 600 of the donors, most TCR beta V segments were observed in productive rearrangements about 87% or about 30% of the time, broadly matching IMGT annotations. Correlated functional status among segregating V segments might reflect linkage disequilibrium, but an unknown experimental factor could not be ruled out. The earlier analysis of approximately 590 of the donors excluded approximately 17 rarely observed V segments, including chromosome 9 orphons, because counts were too low. The classifier was reported to diagnose cytomegalovirus status with high specificity and sensitivity in both the original cohort and the validation cohort. A further reported finding was that TCR beta sequences accurately predicted the HLA-A and HLA-B alleles for most subjects in the first cohort.

The cohort was made up of 500 to 850 healthy bone marrow donors. All cohort members were sampled while nominally healthy, although unrecorded immune exposures were likely present. The donor tested CMV seronegative and was one of the 352 seronegative cohort members. A peripheral blood sample was collected from each donor, and TCR beta sequencing was performed on peripheral blood mononuclear cells. The Qiagen DNeasy Blood Extraction Kit was used to extract genomic DNA from the blood cell samples. To note about this clone: Its antigen specificity is not known. No much larger clonotype is one base removed from it; base qualities were not supplied.

The source is a male donor in good health and CMV-seronegative. Sample: PBMCs. The sequence is built from TRBV6-4 and TRBJ2-2, and possibly TRBD2, on 5 matching bases. The CDR3 here reads CASSRTGNTGELFF. In nucleotides, the sequence is TGTGCCAGCAGCCGGACTGGGAACACCGGGGAGCTGTTTTTT.